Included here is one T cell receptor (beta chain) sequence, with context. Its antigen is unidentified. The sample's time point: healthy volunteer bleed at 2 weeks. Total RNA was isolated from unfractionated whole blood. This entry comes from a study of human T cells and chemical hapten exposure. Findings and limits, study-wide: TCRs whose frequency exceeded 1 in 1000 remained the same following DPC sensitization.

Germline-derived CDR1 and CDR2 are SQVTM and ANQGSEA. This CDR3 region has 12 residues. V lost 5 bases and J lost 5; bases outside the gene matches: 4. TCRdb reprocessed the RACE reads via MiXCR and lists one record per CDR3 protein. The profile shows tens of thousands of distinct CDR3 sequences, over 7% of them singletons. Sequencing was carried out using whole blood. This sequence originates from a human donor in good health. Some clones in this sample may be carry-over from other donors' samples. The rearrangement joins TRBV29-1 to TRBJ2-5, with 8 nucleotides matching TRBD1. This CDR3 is CSVQGAGETQYF. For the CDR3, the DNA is TGCAGCGTTCAGGGGGCTGGGGAGACCCAGTACTTC.